The source of this T cell receptor beta chain is a study of blood T cells in healthy people across ages. The authors ran a second PCR of roughly 7 to 11 cycles using a sample-barcoded 5' primer and a J-beta primer mix. TCRdb re-analysed the 5' RACE reads in MiXCR, keeping a single row per CDR3 protein. This table holds 1.5 million to 2 million distinct CDR3 sequences, about 28% found once. In the case of this clonotype: No antigen is known for it.

Healthy Caucasians from Russia aged about 6 to 90 served as donors. The sample, approximately 10 milliliters of peripheral blood, was drawn from each donor. Germline CDR1 and CDR2: SGHTA and FQGTGA. The ends were cut back, 5 bases at V and 7 bases at J, with 12 bases in the middle. The CDR3 length is 13 residues. Study-wide results and caveats: Conclusively comparing naive with antigen-experienced cells was impossible with unsorted PBMCs. Naive CD4+ cells and diversity were both higher in long-lived donors than in aged donors.

The genes are TRBV7-3 and TRBJ2-4; TRBD1 is a possible D gene (5 bases). The clonotype originates from a woman aged 25 to 39 in good health. Input material: blood. The CDR3 loop reads CASSGARINIQYF. The CDR3 bases are TGTGCCAGCAGCGGGGCCAGAATCAACATTCAGTACTTC.